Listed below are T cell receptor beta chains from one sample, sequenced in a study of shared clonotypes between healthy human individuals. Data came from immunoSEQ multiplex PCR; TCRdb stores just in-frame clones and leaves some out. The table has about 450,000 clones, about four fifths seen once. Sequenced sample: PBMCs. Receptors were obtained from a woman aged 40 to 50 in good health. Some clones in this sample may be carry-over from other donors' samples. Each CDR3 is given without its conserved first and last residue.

CDR3: SAAGYTEAF; J: TRBJ1-1; V: TRBV20-1
CDR3: ASMRGGSTDTQY; J: TRBJ2-3; V: TRBV5-1
CDR3: ASRDFETQY; J: TRBJ2-5; V: TRBV27
CDR3: ASSRNTGTGVGEQY; J: TRBJ2-7; V: TRBV11-2
CDR3: ASRRTSGGEQF; J: TRBJ2-1; V: TRBV6-5
CDR3: ASSVGAGGFSDTQY; J: TRBJ2-3; V: TRBV9
CDR3: ASRHGQGPYNEQF; J: TRBJ2-1; V: TRBV19
CDR3: ASSSGQGVGTEAF; J: TRBJ1-1; V: TRBV19
CDR3: ASSWGDYEQY; J: TRBJ2-7; V: TRBV10-2
CDR3: ASSPREHSTSVVEAF; J: TRBJ1-1; V: TRBV18
CDR3: ASSPGQGRGNEQF; J: TRBJ2-1; V: TRBV5-1
CDR3: ASSFDGLAGALDEQY; J: TRBJ2-7; V: TRBV7-8
CDR3: ATSRGQTQETQY; J: TRBJ2-5; V: TRBV15
CDR3: ASSLGGTGASTNEKLF; J: TRBJ1-4; V: TRBV27
CDR3: ASRVRQGAYEQY; J: TRBJ2-7; V: TRBV27
CDR3: ASSWEVGDTQY; J: TRBJ2-3; V: TRBV5-4
CDR3: ASSATVGRDTGELF; J: TRBJ2-2; V: TRBV18
CDR3: ASSQGSFATAGANVLT; J: TRBJ2-6; V: TRBV4-1
CDR3: ASSSDRAQPQH; J: TRBJ1-5; V: TRBV2
CDR3: ASSRTQGSEAF; J: TRBJ1-1; V: TRBV28
CDR3: ASSPPRGAGGRYNEQF; J: TRBJ2-1; V: TRBV18
CDR3: ASSVGGEETQY; J: TRBJ2-5; V: TRBV6-1
CDR3: ASRGGLGDTDTQY; J: TRBJ2-3; V: TRBV27
CDR3: ASSQATRTLPPGELF; J: TRBJ2-2; V: TRBV14
CDR3: ASSVAVWDAIY; J: TRBJ1-3; V: TRBV9
CDR3: ASRSTGGSGNTIY; J: TRBJ1-3; V: TRBV7-2
CDR3: ASSLETSDHTDTQY; J: TRBJ2-3; V: TRBV5-1
CDR3: ASSLDRVGNQPQH; J: TRBJ1-5; V: TRBV7-8
CDR3: ASSKPPSPRKGTQY; J: TRBJ2-3; V: TRBV21-1
CDR3: ASSLTGGSYNEQF; J: TRBJ2-1; V: TRBV11-3
CDR3: ASSLGHGTGRYEQY; J: TRBJ2-7; V: TRBV7-2
CDR3: ASSVTGSSYNEQF; J: TRBJ2-1; V: TRBV9
CDR3: ASSLGAGEGANEQF; J: TRBJ2-1; V: TRBV7-6
CDR3: ASSEGLNTEAF; J: TRBJ1-1; V: TRBV2
CDR3: AWSGKRGGLDTIY; J: TRBJ1-3; V: TRBV30